These T cell receptor beta chains were read from a single sample in a study of T-cell reconstitution after alpha-beta-depleted transplantation in children. TCRdb passed the PCR reads through MiXCR, listing each CDR3 protein once. The table lists hundreds of thousands of distinct CDR3 sequences, approximately 16% of them singletons. The starting material was PBMCs from the stem cell graft donor, obtained from the stem cell graft. These receptors were taken from a human donor who donated a stem cell graft to a child with acute myeloid leukemia. Each CDR3 is given without its conserved first and last residue. Fields, in order: J gene, clone size, V gene, CDR3 protein. Where a row states a size, it is once, few, many or the class of an expanded clone; other rows omit it.

TRBJ1-2 | few | TRBV20-1 | SASPRYRRYSYT
TRBJ1-6 | - | TRBV20-1 | SAKRGRSSPLH
TRBJ1-2 | many | TRBV10-3 | AITRTGIGYT
TRBJ1-1 | - | TRBV5-4 | ASSIGGPGTEAF
TRBJ1-1 | - | TRBV5-5 | ASSYSMTGGTEAF
TRBJ2-1 | many | TRBV20-1 | SASGGHNEQF
TRBJ1-6 | few | TRBV20-1 | SARNGPDNTLH
TRBJ1-2 | many | TRBV20-1 | SAKGTGGNYGYT
TRBJ2-3 | medium-sized | TRBV4-1 | ASSQQGLYVADTQY
TRBJ1-5 | few | TRBV28 | ASSFRSFQPQH
TRBJ2-5 | many | TRBV27 | ASSFAGGAKETQY
TRBJ1-2 | once | TRBV5-1 | ASSNPGQNYGYT
TRBJ2-2 | few | TRBV9 | ASSAWTRTTIGELF
TRBJ1-1 | - | TRBV5-1 | ASSLAVSENTEAF
TRBJ1-3 | few | TRBV5-1 | ASSWGQGTGNTIY
TRBJ2-2 | few | TRBV18 | ASSPWAPPSDGELF
TRBJ2-3 | many | TRBV29-1 | SAPTRQGRGTDTQY
TRBJ2-5 | many | TRBV29-1 | SALSTGEETQY
TRBJ2-1 | few | TRBV7-2 | ANPPYNEQF
TRBJ1-1 | - | TRBV19 | ASSPYRGSDTEAF
TRBJ1-6 | - | TRBV6-6 | ASSYDTGTLH
TRBJ1-2 | many | TRBV12-3/TRBV12-4 | ATHPGRGRGKDYGYT
TRBJ2-3 | - | TRBV28 | ASSLSLGTGRQTQY
TRBJ2-3 | many | TRBV20-1 | SAREAADTQY
TRBJ1-5 | - | TRBV24-1 | ATSDFDRDQPQH
TRBJ1-1 | many | TRBV5-5 | ASSRTGMNTEAF
TRBJ1-5 | - | TRBV7-2 | ASSSTSLQPQH
TRBJ2-7 | many | TRBV29-1 | SAHRGGSYEQY
TRBJ1-6 | - | TRBV5-5 | ASSLDFSYNSPLH
TRBJ1-2 | many | TRBV20-1 | SAPGTSYGYT
TRBJ1-5 | few | TRBV12-3/TRBV12-4 | ASSLWIQGGGQPQH
TRBJ1-1 | - | TRBV7-3 | ASSPGDLMNTEAF
TRBJ1-1 | many | TRBV20-1 | SARGGPAGAF
TRBJ2-7 | - | TRBV5-1 | ASSLGPFGDEQY
TRBJ2-7 | - | TRBV15 | ATSRVRQVTYEQY
TRBJ2-1 | - | TRBV20-1 | SAPRRAGSYNEQF
TRBJ2-3 | many | TRBV5-8 | ASSWGSGRDTQY
TRBJ1-1 | - | TRBV5-1 | ASSPGSGNTEAF
TRBJ2-5 | many | TRBV7-2 | ASSLQPGQRETQY
TRBJ1-5 | many | TRBV20-1 | SAPAGGGLNQPQH
TRBJ2-1 | - | TRBV28 | ASTLAGTYNEQF
TRBJ1-5 | few | TRBV20-1 | SARQTPSGNQPQH
TRBJ2-7 | - | TRBV24-1 | ATSDRGRGSDEQY
TRBJ2-1 | many | TRBV20-1 | SASRPAGGPNEQF
TRBJ1-6 | many | TRBV20-1 | SARDPLPNSPLH
TRBJ2-1 | - | TRBV12-3/TRBV12-4 | ASSPTASPYNEQF
TRBJ1-2 | - | TRBV12-3/TRBV12-4 | ASSPDGQVARGYT
TRBJ2-5 | many | TRBV20-1 | SARRREGGETQY
TRBJ2-5 | - | TRBV11-2 | ASSLELAGGEGKTQY
TRBJ2-3 | - | TRBV5-6 | ASSWQGQGGTDTQY
TRBJ2-7 | - | TRBV30 | AWSAIGGYEQY
TRBJ2-5 | - | TRBV29-1 | SGSGGQETQY
TRBJ2-1 | many | TRBV10-3 | ATLAADVDNEQF
TRBJ1-4 | - | TRBV6-2/TRBV6-3 | ASSYSSRRFTTNEKLF
TRBJ1-1 | - | TRBV6-5 | ASSYIGGLIEAF
TRBJ1-2 | many | TRBV20-1 | SARPSSSGSDYGYT
TRBJ1-1 | many | TRBV18 | ASSPTGANTEAF
TRBJ2-3 | - | TRBV18 | ASSPSAGGHLTDTQY
TRBJ2-3 | - | TRBV5-4 | ASSLEPPDTQY